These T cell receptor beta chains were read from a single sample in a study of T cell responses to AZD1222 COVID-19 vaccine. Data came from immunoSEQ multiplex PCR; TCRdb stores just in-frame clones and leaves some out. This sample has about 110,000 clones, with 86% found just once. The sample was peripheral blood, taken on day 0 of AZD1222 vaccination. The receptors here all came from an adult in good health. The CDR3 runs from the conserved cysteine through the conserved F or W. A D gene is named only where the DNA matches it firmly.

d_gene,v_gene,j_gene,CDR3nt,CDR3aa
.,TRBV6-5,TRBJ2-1,TGTGCCAGCACGGGGGCCCATGAGCAGTTCTTC,CASTGAHEQFF
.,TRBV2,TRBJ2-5,TGTGCCAGCCGCGTCGCGGACCTTAGACAAGAGACCCAGTACTTC,CASRVADLRQETQYF
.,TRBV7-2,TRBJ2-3,TGTGCCAGCAGCTCGGACCGCACAGATACGCAGTATTTT,CASSSDRTDTQYF
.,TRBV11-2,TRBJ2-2,TGTGCCAGCAGCTTGGGAAGGGTGTACACCGGGGAGCTGTTTTTT,CASSLGRVYTGELFF
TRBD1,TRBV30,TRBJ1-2,TGTGCCTGGAGTTGGACAGGTCTGCACTATGGCTACACCTTC,CAWSWTGLHYGYTF
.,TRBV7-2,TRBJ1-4,TGTGCCAGCAGCCCCCAGGCGGTGCAGAATGAAAAACTGTTTTTT,CASSPQAVQNEKLFF
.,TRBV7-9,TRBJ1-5,TGTGCCAGCAGCGTCCCCGGAGCCAATCAGCCCCAGCATTTT,CASSVPGANQPQHF
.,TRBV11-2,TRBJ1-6,TGTGCCAGCAGCCTAAAAACCCAATCTGGATCACCCCTCCACTTT,CASSLKTQSGSPLHF
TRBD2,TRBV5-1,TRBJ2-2,TGCGCCAGCAGCCCCACTAGCGGGGGGAACACCGGGGAGCTGTTTTTT,CASSPTSGGNTGELFF
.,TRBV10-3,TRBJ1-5,TGTGCCATCAGACCCGGACTCAATCAGCCCCAGCATTTT,CAIRPGLNQPQHF
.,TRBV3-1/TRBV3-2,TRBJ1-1,TGTGCCAGCAGCCAAGATACAGGAGGGAACACTGAAGCTTTCTTT,CASSQDTGGNTEAFF
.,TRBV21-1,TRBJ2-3,TGTGCCAGCAGCCACCATCCCGGGACGGCTGGAGGCACAGATACGCAGTATTTT,CASSHHPGTAGGTDTQYF
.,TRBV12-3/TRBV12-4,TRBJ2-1,TGTGCCAGCAGACGGGGGAATGAGCAGTTCTTC,CASRRGNEQFF